A selection of T cell receptor beta chains follows, all from one sample in a study of CD8 T cells in ankylosing spondylitis. Via MiXCR, TCRdb re-called the 5' RACE reads, giving one row per CDR3 protein. The data show 250,000 to 350,000 distinct CDR3 sequences, with 20% seen just once and 7.5% to 9.5% held by the top ten. The specimen sequenced was blood, either unsorted or a sorted T cell fraction (not recorded which). These TCRs come from a male donor with ankylosing spondylitis or in good health (not recorded which). CDR3s include the opening cysteine and the closing phenylalanine or tryptophan. A D gene is named only where the DNA matches it firmly. Some rows have no size entry. The others give once, few or many, or a class for an expanded clone.

V	J	size	D	DNA	CDR3
TRBV24-1	TRBJ2-1	.	TRBD1	TGTGCCACCAGTGAGAGACAGGGCAGGTTGGGCAATGAGCAGTTCTTC	CATSERQGRLGNEQFF
TRBV14	TRBJ2-1	.	.	TGTGCCAGCAGCCAAGAGACCCAGATAGAGGGGAATCTCTACAATGAGCAGTTCTTC	CASSQETQIEGNLYNEQFF
TRBV20-1	TRBJ1-2	few	.	TGCAGTGCTAGAGATCTAAGGACAGTCTATGGCTACACCTTC	CSARDLRTVYGYTF
TRBV5-6	TRBJ2-1	few	TRBD1	TGTGCCAGCAGCCAGACAGGGGACCTCTACAATGAGCAGTTCTTC	CASSQTGDLYNEQFF
TRBV7-2	TRBJ2-4	few	.	TGTGCCAGCAGCTTAGCCGTAGAGCCAAACATTCAGTACTTC	CASSLAVEPNIQYF
TRBV19	TRBJ1-5	.	.	TGTGCCAGTAGCATCACCAGGGGTAGCAATCAGCCCCAGCATTTT	CASSITRGSNQPQHF
TRBV24-1	TRBJ2-2	.	.	TGTGCCACCAGCCCAGGGATCCGGTACACCGGGGAGCTGTTTTTT	CATSPGIRYTGELFF
TRBV7-2	TRBJ1-5	.	TRBD1	TGTGCCAGCAGCTTGGGTCCGACAGGGCCCTTGCAGCCCCAGCATTTT	CASSLGPTGPLQPQHF
TRBV3-1	TRBJ1-1	few	TRBD1	TGTGCCAGCAGCCAAGAGGGGACAGAGAACACTGAAGCTTTCTTT	CASSQEGTENTEAFF
TRBV12-3/TRBV12-4	TRBJ1-1	.	.	TGTGCCAGCACCATTACTCGGGGGACTGAAGCTTTCTTT	CASTITRGTEAFF
TRBV29-1	TRBJ1-5	few	TRBD1	TGCAGCGTTGGACAGGGACGTCAGCCCCAGCATTTT	CSVGQGRQPQHF
TRBV20-1	TRBJ1-2	few	.	TGCAGTGCTAGAGACCCGCGAGGGTGGGATGGCTACACCTTC	CSARDPRGWDGYTF
TRBV7-8	TRBJ1-5	many	.	TGTGCCAGCAGCTTATCCAACTTTCAGCCCCAGCATTTT	CASSLSNFQPQHF
TRBV11-2	TRBJ1-5	.	.	TGTGCCAGCAGCAAGGCGGCAGGGAATCAGCCCCAGCATTTT	CASSKAAGNQPQHF
TRBV27	TRBJ2-1	.	.	TGTGCCAGCAGTTTTAGGCAGGAGACCAATGAGCAGTTCTTC	CASSFRQETNEQFF
TRBV12-3/TRBV12-4	TRBJ2-5	few	.	TGTGCCAGCAGAAAAAGCGGGACAGCGTACCAAGAGACCCAGTACTTC	CASRKSGTAYQETQYF
TRBV28	TRBJ1-5	few	TRBD1	TGTGCCAGCACCCCTTGGGGGCAGGGGGACGGCAATCAGCCCCAGCATTTT	CASTPWGQGDGNQPQHF
TRBV5-1	TRBJ2-1	.	.	TGCGCCAGCAGCTTGGAACCGGGACAAGGGGCTAATGAGCAGTTCTTC	CASSLEPGQGANEQFF
TRBV7-3	TRBJ2-1	.	TRBD2	TGTGCCAGCAGCTATTCTAGCGGGAGTAACAATGAGCAGTTCTTC	CASSYSSGSNNEQFF
TRBV7-3	TRBJ2-3	.	TRBD1	TGTGCCAGCGGACAGGGGGGGTCAGATACGCAGTATTTT	CASGQGGSDTQYF
TRBV11-3	TRBJ2-3	few	TRBD1	TGTGCCAGCAGCTTAGATGGAGGACAGGGTGGCGATACGCAGTATTTT	CASSLDGGQGGDTQYF
TRBV12-3/TRBV12-4	TRBJ2-1	many	.	TGTGCCACCCGAGGGGGGGGCTCCTACAATGAGCAGTTCTTC	CATRGGGSYNEQFF
TRBV7-6	TRBJ2-1	.	TRBD2	TGTGCCAGCAGCTCGACGTTGTGGGGGGGCTACAATGAGCAGTTCTTC	CASSSTLWGGYNEQFF
TRBV27	TRBJ2-2	.	.	TGTGCCAGCACCTTGACGGGGGTTGGGGCCGGGGAGCTGTTTTTT	CASTLTGVGAGELFF
TRBV6-4	TRBJ1-1	.	.	TGTGCCAGCAGTGCGAGGTTGAACACTGAAGCTTTCTTT	CASSARLNTEAFF
TRBV4-2	TRBJ1-5	.	.	TGTGCCAGCAGCCAAGATCCCGGGACACACGATCAGCCCCAGCATTTT	CASSQDPGTHDQPQHF
TRBV25-1	TRBJ1-5	.	TRBD1	TGTGCCAGCCAGGGCGTTGGACAGGGCCCAAATCAGCCCCAGCATTTT	CASQGVGQGPNQPQHF
TRBV15	TRBJ1-5	many	TRBD1	TGTGCCACCAGCCTGCCGGGACACAGGGGTAGACAGCCCCAGCATTTT	CATSLPGHRGRQPQHF
TRBV6-1	TRBJ1-5	few	.	TGTGCCAGCAGTCAGGGGCCAGGCAATCAGCCCCAGCATTTT	CASSQGPGNQPQHF
TRBV5-8	TRBJ1-5	.	.	TGTGCCAGCAGCTTACTGAACGTACAGCCCCAGCATTTT	CASSLLNVQPQHF
TRBV20-1	TRBJ2-5	.	.	TGCAGTGCTAGGAGCCCATCCCAAGAGACCCAGTACTTC	CSARSPSQETQYF
TRBV4-1	TRBJ2-2	few	TRBD1	TGCGCCAGCAGCCAAGTTGGGACAGGGGCGAACACCGGGGAGCTGTTTTTT	CASSQVGTGANTGELFF
TRBV29-1	TRBJ2-3	.	.	TGCAGCGTTGAAGAGAGGGAGACTCCAGATACGCAGTATTTT	CSVEERETPDTQYF
TRBV6-2/TRBV6-3	TRBJ1-5	few	.	TGTGCCAGCAGACAACCCCCGGGGGGGCCCCAGCATTTT	CASRQPPGGPQHF
TRBV6-1	TRBJ1-2	.	.	TGTGCCAGCTCCCCTTTTTCGGCGAGCTATGGCTACACCTTC	CASSPFSASYGYTF
TRBV20-1	TRBJ1-5	once	TRBD1	TGCAGTGCTGGAAGAAGGGGACAGGGGGGGCCCCAGCATTTT	CSAGRRGQGGPQHF
TRBV20-1	TRBJ2-3	.	.	TGCAGTGCTAGAGGCGACCCAGCAAAGTTAGATACGCAGTATTTT	CSARGDPAKLDTQYF
TRBV6-1	TRBJ1-2	few	.	TGTGCCAGCAGTGAACACTCGGGACGGAACTATGGCTACACCTTC	CASSEHSGRNYGYTF
TRBV29-1	TRBJ1-2	.	TRBD1	TGCAGCGTTGAAGATGAGGACAGGGAAAACTATGGCTACACCTTC	CSVEDEDRENYGYTF
TRBV5-1	TRBJ2-6	many	.	TGCGCCAGCAGCTTGGACGGCTCTGGGGCCAACGTCCTGACTTTC	CASSLDGSGANVLTF
TRBV5-6	TRBJ2-1	.	.	TGTGCCAGCAGCTTGGTCCCAGCAGGAGACCCTTCGAATGAGCAGTTCTTC	CASSLVPAGDPSNEQFF
TRBV20-1	TRBJ2-3	few	.	TGCAGTGCTAGTTGGGCAAGCTCAGATACGCAGTATTTT	CSASWASSDTQYF
TRBV6-5	TRBJ1-3	.	.	TGTGCCAGCACTTCGGGACATCAGCTCGCAAACCGGAACACCATATATTTT	CASTSGHQLANRNTIYF
TRBV10-3	TRBJ2-3	.	TRBD1	TGTGCCATCAGTGAAGGGGGCAACACAGATACGCAGTATTTT	CAISEGGNTDTQYF
TRBV12-3/TRBV12-4	TRBJ1-4	many	.	TGTGCCACCTATCGACAGGACGAACAAAAACTGTTTTTT	CATYRQDEQKLFF
TRBV5-1	TRBJ1-6	.	TRBD1	TGCGCCAGCAGCTTGGCCGGACAGGGAGGAACTAATTCACCCCTCCACTTT	CASSLAGQGGTNSPLHF
TRBV12-3/TRBV12-4	TRBJ1-2	.	.	TGTGCCAGCAGTCTTAGATCCACTCCTGACTATGGCTACACCTTC	CASSLRSTPDYGYTF
TRBV12-3/TRBV12-4	TRBJ2-3	.	TRBD2	TGTGCCAGCAGTTTACGGGGGGTCGCGAAGGGAGATACGCAGTATTTT	CASSLRGVAKGDTQYF
TRBV7-9	TRBJ1-1	.	TRBD1	TGTGCCAGCAGCTCATGGGACAGTAACACTGAAGCTTTCTTT	CASSSWDSNTEAFF
TRBV7-8	TRBJ2-3	.	.	TGTGCCAGCAGCTTAGGCGGGACCCCGGGCACAGATACGCAGTATTTT	CASSLGGTPGTDTQYF
TRBV6-5	TRBJ1-5	many	.	TGTGCCAGCAGTTACGGGGTTGAGCAGCCCCAGCATTTT	CASSYGVEQPQHF
TRBV20-1	TRBJ1-5	few	TRBD1	TGCAGTGCTAGACCAGGGGGTCAGCCCCAGCATTTT	CSARPGGQPQHF
TRBV7-3	TRBJ2-2	many	TRBD1	TGTGCCAGCAGTTTGCGAGGGGGCAACACCGGGGAGCTGTTTTTT	CASSLRGGNTGELFF
TRBV4-1	TRBJ1-2	few	TRBD1	TGCGCCAGCAGCCAAGATCCACAGGGGGGACAGGCGTATGGCTACACCTTC	CASSQDPQGGQAYGYTF